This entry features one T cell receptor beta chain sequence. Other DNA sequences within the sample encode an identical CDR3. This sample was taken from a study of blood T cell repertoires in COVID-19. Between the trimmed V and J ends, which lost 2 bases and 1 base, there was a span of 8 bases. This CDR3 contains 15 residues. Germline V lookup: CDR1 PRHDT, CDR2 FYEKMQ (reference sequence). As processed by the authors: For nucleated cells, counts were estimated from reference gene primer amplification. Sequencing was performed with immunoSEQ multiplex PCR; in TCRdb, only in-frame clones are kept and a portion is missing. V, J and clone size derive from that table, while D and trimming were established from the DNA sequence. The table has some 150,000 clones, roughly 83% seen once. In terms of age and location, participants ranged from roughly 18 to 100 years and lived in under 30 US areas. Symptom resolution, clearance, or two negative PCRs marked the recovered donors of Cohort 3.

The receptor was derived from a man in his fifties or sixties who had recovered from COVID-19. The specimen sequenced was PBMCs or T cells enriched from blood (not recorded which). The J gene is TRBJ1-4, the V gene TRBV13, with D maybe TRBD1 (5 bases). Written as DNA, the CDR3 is TGTGCCAGCAGCTTAAGGAGGGGAACTAATGAAAAACTGTTTTTT. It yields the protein CASSLRRGTNEKLFF. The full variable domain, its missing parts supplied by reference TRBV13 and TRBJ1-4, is AAGVIQSPRHLIKEKRETATLKCYPIPRHDTVYWYQQGPGQDPQFLISFYEKMQSDKGSIPDRFSAQQFSDYHSELNMSSLELGDSALYFCASSLRRGTNEKLFFGSGTQLSVL.